Below, one T cell receptor (beta chain) is given with its context. These data are taken from a study of T cells expressing NK-cell markers. TCRdb reprocessed the 5' RACE reads; each CDR3 protein has one entry and no DNA is given. The sample's table shows 500,000 or so distinct CDR3 sequences. The sequence came from a man between 18 and 35 years old in good health. The specimen was blood T cells: a sorted CD56 or NKG2C T cell subset, CD4+ or CD8+ T cells, or bulk PBMC T cells (not recorded which).

This chain's CDR3 is CASQPIYGTGELFF. The chain employs TRBV2 and TRBJ2-2. Germline V gene lookup returns CDR1 SNHLY and CDR2 FYNNEI. The CDR3 spans 14 residues.